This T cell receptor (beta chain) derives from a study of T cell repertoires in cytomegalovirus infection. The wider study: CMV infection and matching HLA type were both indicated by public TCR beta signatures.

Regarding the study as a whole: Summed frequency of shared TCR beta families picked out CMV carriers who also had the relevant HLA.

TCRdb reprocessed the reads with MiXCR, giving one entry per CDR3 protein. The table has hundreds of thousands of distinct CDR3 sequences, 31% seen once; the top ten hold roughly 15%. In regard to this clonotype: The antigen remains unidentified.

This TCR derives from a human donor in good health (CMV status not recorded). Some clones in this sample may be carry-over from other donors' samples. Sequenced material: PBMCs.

CDR3 coding DNA: TGTGCCAGTAGTCCCTGGACAGCCGTCCAGCCCCAGCATTTT. Amino acids: CASSPWTAVQPQHF. The rearrangement uses TRBV19 and TRBJ1-5; a possible D gene is TRBD1 (6 bases). The germline V and J ends were trimmed by 5 bases and 7 bases, with 15 bases remaining between them. CDR3 length equals 14 residues. Germline loops: CDR1 LNHDA, CDR2 SQIVND (reference sequence).